The next 6 T cell receptor beta chains were all read from a single sample in a study of T cells in Graves' hyperthyroidism and ophthalmopathy. The source material, RNA transcripts, was used to amplify TCR beta CDR3 regions. HTBI primers were employed in a first-round RT-PCR of the TCR CDR3. A single record per CDR3 protein comes from TCRdb applying MiXCR to the multiplex PCR reads. Here the sample spans about 530,000 distinct CDR3 sequences, roughly 15% being singletons. Input material: blood. These receptors were collected from a woman between 18 and 29 years old with Graves' ophthalmopathy.

V usage is TRBV7-2 and J usage is TRBJ1-5; D perhaps matches TRBD1 (6 bases). The V and J ends lost 6 bases and 4 bases respectively, with 19 bases between them. The CDR3 runs to 16 residues. CDR1 and CDR2 (germline): SGHTA, FQGNSA. CDR3 in amino acids: CASSEEGGVNNQPQHF. CDR3 DNA sequence: TGTGCCAGCAGTGAAGAGGGGGGCGTAAATAATCAGCCCCAGCATTTT.

The chain employs TRBV25-1 and TRBJ1-5; D gene ambiguous. Deletions cut 1 base from V and 6 bases from J, with 4 bases between. The CDR3 totals 12 residues. Germline V gene sequence: CDR1 MGHDK, CDR2 SYGVNS. CDR3 loop: CASSELIQPQHF. For the CDR3, the DNA is TGTGCCAGCAGTGAATTGATTCAGCCCCAGCATTTT.

This clonotype was seen a few times. This chain uses TRBV3-1 with TRBJ2-5, with TRBD2 identical over 9 bases. The CDR3 consists of 16 residues. V shed 3 bases and J 0 bases; nucleotides not matched to a gene: 5. Germline CDR1 and CDR2: LGHDT and YNNKEL (reference sequence). CDR3 sequence: CASSQGREGYQETQYF. In DNA, the CDR3 is TGTGCCAGCAGCCAGGGGCGGGAGGGGTACCAAGAGACCCAGTACTTC.

This clonotype was seen only once. The gene calls are TRBV19 and TRBJ2-7; a weak D match, TRBD1 (5 bases). The germline CDR1 and CDR2 sequences are LNHDA and SQIVND (reference sequence). CDR3 size: 13 residues. Trimming removed 4 bases at V and 3 bases at J, with 10 bases between. CDR3 loop: CASSTRQFYEQYF. The CDR3, as DNA: TGTGCCAGTAGTACCCGACAGTTCTACGAGCAGTACTTC.

This clonotype has ten or more counts. The chain recombines TRBV28 with TRBJ2-7; D not resolved. CDR3 length: 16 residues. Germline V gene lookup returns CDR1 MDHEN and CDR2 SYDVKM. Between the trimmed V and J ends, which lost 2 bases and 3 bases, there was a span of 17 bases. CDR3 sequence reads: CASSLEVGVTNYEQYF. The CDR3 nucleotides are TGTGCCAGCAGTTTAGAGGTCGGAGTAACGAACTACGAGCAGTACTTC.

The J gene is TRBJ1-4, the V gene TRBV13; unclear D gene. In germline, CDR1 is PRHDT, CDR2 FYEKMQ (reference sequence). Trimming removed 2 bases from V and 4 bases from J, with 11 bases in between. The CDR3 length is 15 residues. The CDR3, as DNA: TGTGCCAGCAGCTTAACGCGGACCGATAATGAAAAACTGTTTTTT. As protein: CASSLTRTDNEKLFF.